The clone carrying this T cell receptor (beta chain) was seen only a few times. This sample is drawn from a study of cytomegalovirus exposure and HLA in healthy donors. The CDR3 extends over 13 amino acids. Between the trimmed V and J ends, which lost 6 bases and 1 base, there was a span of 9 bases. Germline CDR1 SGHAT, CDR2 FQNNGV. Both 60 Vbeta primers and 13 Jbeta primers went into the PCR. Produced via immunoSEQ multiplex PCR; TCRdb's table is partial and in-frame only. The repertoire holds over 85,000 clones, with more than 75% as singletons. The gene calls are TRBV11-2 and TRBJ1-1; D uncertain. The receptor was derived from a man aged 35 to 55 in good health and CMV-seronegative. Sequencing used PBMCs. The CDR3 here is CASSYTTNTEAFF. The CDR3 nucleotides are TGTGCCAGCAGTTACACTACGAACACTGAAGCTTTCTTT.